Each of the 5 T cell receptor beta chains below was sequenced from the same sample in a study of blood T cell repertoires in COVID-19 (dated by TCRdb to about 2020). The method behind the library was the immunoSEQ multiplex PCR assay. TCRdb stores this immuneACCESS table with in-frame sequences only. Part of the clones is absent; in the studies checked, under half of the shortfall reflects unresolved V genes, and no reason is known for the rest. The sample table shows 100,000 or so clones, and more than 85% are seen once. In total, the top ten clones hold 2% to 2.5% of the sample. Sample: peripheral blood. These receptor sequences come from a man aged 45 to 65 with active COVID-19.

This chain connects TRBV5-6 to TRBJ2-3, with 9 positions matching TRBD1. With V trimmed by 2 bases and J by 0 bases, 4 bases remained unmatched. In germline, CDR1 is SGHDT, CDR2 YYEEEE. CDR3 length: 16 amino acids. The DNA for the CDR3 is TGTGCCAGCAGCTTCGGGACAGGGACTAGCACAGATACGCAGTATTTT. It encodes CASSFGTGTSTDTQYF.

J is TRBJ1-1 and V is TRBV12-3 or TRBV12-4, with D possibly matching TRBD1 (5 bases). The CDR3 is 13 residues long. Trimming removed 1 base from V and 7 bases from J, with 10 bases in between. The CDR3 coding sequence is TGTGCCAGCAGTTTAGGGAAAGGGGATGAAGCTTTCTTT. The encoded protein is CASSLGKGDEAFF.

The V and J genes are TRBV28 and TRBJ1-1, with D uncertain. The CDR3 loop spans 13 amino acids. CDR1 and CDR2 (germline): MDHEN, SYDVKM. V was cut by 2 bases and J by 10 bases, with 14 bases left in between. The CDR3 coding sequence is TGTGCCAGCAGTTTACGATCTCCCGGCGGAGCTTTCTTT. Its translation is CASSLRSPGGAFF. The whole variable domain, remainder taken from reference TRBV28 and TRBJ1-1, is DVKVTQSSRYLVKRTGEKVFLECVQDMDHENMFWYRQDPGLGLRLIYFSYDVKMKEKGDIPEGYSVSREKKERFSLILESASTNQTSMYLCASSLRSPGGAFFGQGTRLTVV.

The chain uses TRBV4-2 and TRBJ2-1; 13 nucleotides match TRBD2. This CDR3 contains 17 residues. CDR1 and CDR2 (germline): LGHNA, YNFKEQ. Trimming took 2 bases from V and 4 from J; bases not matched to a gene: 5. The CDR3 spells CASSQRTSGSPYNEQFF. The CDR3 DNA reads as TGTGCCAGCAGCCAACGGACTAGCGGGAGTCCATACAATGAGCAGTTCTTC.

CDR3 in amino acids: CASSPDRGRTDTQYF. DNA of the CDR3: TGTGCCAGCAGCCCTGACAGGGGGCGCACAGATACGCAGTATTTT. V usage is TRBV5-5 and J usage is TRBJ2-3; 10 nucleotides align to TRBD1. The ends lost 4 bases at V and 1 base at J; junction bases unmatched: 3. CDR3 length: 15 amino acids. Germline assignment: CDR1 SGHKS and CDR2 YYEKEE (reference sequence).